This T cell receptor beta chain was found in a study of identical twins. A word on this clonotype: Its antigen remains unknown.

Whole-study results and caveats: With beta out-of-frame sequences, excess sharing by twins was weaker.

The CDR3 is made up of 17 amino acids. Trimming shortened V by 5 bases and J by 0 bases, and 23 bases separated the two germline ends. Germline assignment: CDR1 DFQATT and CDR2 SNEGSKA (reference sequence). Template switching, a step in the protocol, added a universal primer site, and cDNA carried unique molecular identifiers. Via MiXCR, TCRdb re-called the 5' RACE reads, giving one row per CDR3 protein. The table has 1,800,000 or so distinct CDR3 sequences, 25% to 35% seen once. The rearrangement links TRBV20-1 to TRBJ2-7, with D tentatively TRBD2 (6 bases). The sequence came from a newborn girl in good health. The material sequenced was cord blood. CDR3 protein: CSAGQLPGELISYEQYF. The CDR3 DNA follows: TGCAGTGCTGGGCAGCTCCCGGGGGAACTAATCTCCTACGAGCAGTACTTC.